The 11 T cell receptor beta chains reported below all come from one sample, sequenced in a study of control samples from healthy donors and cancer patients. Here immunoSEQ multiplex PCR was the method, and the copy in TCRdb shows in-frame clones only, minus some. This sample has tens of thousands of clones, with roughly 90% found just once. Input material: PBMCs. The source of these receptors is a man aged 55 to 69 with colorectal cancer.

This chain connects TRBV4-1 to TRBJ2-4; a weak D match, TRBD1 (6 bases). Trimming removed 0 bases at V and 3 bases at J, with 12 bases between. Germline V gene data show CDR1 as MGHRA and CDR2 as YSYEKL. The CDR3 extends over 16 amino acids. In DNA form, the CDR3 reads TGCGCCAGCAGCCAAGAGGGCAGGGGATTCAAAAACATTCAGTACTTC. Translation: CASSQEGRGFKNIQYF.

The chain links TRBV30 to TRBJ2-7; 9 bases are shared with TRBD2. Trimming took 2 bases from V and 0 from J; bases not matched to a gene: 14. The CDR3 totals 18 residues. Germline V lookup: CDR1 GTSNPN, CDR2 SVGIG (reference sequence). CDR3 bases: TGTGCCTGGAGTAGACGCCCCGCGGGGGGGCGCGGCTCCTACGAGCAGTACTTC. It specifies CAWSRRPAGGRGSYEQYF.

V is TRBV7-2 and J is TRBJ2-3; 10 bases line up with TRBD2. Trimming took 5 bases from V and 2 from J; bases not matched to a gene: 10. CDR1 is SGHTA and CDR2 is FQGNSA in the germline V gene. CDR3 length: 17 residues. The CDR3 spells CASSPLGSGGYTDTQYF. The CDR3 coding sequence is TGTGCCAGCAGCCCCCTGGGTAGCGGGGGGTACACAGATACGCAGTATTTT.

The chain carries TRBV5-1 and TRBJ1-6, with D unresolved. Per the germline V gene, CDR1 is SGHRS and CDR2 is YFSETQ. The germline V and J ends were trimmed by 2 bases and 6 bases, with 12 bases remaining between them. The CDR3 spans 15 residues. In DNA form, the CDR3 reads TGCGCCAGCAGCTTAGGTACAGTTACTAATTCACCCCTCCACTTT. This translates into CASSLGTVTNSPLHF. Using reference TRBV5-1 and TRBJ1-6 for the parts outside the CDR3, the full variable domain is KAGVTQTPRYLIKTRGQQVTLSCSPISGHRSVSWYQQTPGQGLQFLFEYFSETQRNKGNFPGRFSGRQFSNSRSEMNVSTLELGDSALYLCASSLGTVTNSPLHFGNGTRLTVT.

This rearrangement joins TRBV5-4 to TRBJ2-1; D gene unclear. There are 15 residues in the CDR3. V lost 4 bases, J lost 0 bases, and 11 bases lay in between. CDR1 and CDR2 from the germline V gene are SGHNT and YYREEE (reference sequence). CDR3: CASSLGGSSYNEQFF. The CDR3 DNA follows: TGTGCCAGCAGCCTAGGTGGTTCCTCCTACAATGAGCAGTTCTTC.

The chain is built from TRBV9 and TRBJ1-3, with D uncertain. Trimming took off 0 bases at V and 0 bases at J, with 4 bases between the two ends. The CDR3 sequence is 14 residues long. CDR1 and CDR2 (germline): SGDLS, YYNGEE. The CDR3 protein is CASSVEDSGNTIYF. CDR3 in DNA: TGTGCCAGCAGCGTAGAAGACTCTGGAAACACCATATATTTT.

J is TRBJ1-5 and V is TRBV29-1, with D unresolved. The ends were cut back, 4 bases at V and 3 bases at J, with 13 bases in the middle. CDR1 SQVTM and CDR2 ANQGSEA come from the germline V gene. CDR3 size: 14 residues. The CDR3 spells CSVVEGKDNQPQHF. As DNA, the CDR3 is TGCAGCGTTGTAGAGGGAAAGGACAATCAGCCCCAGCATTTT.

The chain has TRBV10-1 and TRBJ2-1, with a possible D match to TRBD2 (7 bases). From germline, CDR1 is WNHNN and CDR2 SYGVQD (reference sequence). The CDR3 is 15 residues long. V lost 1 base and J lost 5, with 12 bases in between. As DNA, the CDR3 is TGCGCCAGCAGTGAGTGGGGGGGGCCCCACAATGAGCAGTTCTTC. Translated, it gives CASSEWGGPHNEQFF.

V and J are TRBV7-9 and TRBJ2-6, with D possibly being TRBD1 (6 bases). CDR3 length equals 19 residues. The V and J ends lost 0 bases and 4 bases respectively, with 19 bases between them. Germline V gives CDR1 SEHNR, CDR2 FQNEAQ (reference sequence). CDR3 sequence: CASSLAFIQGAGGANVLTF. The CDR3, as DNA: TGTGCCAGCAGCTTAGCCTTCATACAGGGCGCTGGAGGGGCCAACGTCCTGACTTTC.

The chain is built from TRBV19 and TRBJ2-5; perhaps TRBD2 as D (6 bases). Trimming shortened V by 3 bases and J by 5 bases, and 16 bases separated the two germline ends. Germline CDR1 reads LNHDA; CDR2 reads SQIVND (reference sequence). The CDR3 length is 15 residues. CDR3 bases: TGTGCCAGTAGTATTAATAAGGGTGGGAGGGAGACCCAGTACTTC. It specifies CASSINKGGRETQYF.

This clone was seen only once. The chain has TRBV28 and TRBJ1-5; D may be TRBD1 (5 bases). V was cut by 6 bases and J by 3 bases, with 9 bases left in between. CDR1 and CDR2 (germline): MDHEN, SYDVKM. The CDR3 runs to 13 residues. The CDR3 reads CASSDSYNQPQHF. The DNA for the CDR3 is TGTGCCAGCAGCGACAGCTACAATCAGCCCCAGCATTTT.